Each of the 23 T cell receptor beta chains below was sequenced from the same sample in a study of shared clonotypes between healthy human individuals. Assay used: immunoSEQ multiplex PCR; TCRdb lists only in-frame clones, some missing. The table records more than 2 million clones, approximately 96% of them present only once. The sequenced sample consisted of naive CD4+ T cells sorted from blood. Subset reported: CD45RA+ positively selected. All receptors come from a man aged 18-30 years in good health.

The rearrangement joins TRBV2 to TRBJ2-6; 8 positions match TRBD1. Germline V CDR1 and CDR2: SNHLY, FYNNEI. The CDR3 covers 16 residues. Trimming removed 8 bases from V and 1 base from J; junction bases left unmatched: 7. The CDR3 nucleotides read TGTGCCAGCCTTCCCGGGACAGGTTCTGGGGCCAACGTCCTGACTTTC. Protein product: CASLPGTGSGANVLTF.

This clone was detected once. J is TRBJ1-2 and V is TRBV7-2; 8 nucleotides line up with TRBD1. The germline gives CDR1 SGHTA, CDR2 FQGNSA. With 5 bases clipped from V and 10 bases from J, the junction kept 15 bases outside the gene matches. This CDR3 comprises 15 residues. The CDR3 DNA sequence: TGTGCCAGCAGCATAGAGGGACAGGCGCGAGAGACCTACACCTTC. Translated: CASSIEGQARETYTF.

The CDR3 bases are TGTGCCTGGAGTGTACAAGTTGGGAGGGAAGCTTTCTTT. It is translated as CAWSVQVGREAFF. This chain uses TRBV30 with TRBJ1-1, with D unclear. Trimming left V 0 bases short and J 8 bases short, with 13 bases between. CDR3 length: 13 amino acids. The germline gives CDR1 GTSNPN, CDR2 SVGIG (reference sequence).

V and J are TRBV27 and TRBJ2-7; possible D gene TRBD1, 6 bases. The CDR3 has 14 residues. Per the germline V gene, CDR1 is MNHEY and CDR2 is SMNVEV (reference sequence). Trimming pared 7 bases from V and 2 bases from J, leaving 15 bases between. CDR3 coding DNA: TGTGCCAGCACGCTCGGGACACCGGCCTACGAGCAGTACTTC. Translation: CASTLGTPAYEQYF.

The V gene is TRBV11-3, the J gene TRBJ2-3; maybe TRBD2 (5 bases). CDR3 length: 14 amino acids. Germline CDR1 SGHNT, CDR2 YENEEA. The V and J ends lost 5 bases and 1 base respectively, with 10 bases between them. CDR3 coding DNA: TGTGCCAGCAGCCTGGACTTTCGCACAGATACGCAGTATTTT. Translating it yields CASSLDFRTDTQYF.

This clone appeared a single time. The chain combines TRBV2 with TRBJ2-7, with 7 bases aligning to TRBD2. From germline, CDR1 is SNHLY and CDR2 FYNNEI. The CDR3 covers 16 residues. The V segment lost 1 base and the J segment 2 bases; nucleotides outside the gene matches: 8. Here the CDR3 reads CASSEGSLGGAYEQYF. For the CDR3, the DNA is TGTGCCAGCAGTGAAGGGAGCTTGGGGGGGGCCTACGAGCAGTACTTC.

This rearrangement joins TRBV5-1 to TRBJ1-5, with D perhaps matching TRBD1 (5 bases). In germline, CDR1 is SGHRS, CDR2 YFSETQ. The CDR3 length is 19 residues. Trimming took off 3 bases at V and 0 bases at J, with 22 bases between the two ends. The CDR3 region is CASSSNRDRRLSSNQPQHF. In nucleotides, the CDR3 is TGCGCCAGCAGCTCAAACCGGGACCGACGATTAAGTAGCAATCAGCCCCAGCATTTT.

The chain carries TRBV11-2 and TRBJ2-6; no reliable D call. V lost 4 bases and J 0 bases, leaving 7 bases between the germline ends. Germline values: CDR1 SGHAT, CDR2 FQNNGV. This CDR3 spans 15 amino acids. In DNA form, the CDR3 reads TGTGCCAGCAGCTACCGACTCTCTGGGGCCAACGTCCTGACTTTC. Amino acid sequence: CASSYRLSGANVLTF.

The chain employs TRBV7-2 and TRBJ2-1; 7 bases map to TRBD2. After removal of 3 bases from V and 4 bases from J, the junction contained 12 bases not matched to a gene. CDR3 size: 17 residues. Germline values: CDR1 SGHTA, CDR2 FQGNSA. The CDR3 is CASSFGGTTGIYNEQFF. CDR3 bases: TGTGCCAGCAGCTTCGGGGGGACGACGGGGATTTACAATGAGCAGTTCTTC.

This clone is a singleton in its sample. The DNA for the CDR3 is TGCAGCGTTGATCCGACGGTGAACACTGAAGCTTTCTTT. Residues: CSVDPTVNTEAFF. The rearrangement uses TRBV29-1 and TRBJ1-1, with D unclear. Trimming removed 3 bases from V and 0 bases from J, with 8 bases in between. CDR1 SQVTM and CDR2 ANQGSEA come from the germline V gene. The CDR3 has 13 residues.

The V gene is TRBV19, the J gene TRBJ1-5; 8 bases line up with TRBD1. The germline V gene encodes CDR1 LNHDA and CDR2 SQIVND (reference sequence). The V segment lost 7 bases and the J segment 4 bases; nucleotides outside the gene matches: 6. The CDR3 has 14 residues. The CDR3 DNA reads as TGTGCCAGTAAAAACCAGGGGGCAAATCAGCCCCAGCATTTT. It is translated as CASKNQGANQPQHF.

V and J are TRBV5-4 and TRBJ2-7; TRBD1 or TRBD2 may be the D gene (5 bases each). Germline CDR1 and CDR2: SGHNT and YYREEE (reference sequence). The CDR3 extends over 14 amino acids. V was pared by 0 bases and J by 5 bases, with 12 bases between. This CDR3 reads CASSLGGTRDEQYF. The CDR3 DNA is TGTGCCAGCAGCTTGGGAGGGACCCGTGACGAGCAGTACTTC.

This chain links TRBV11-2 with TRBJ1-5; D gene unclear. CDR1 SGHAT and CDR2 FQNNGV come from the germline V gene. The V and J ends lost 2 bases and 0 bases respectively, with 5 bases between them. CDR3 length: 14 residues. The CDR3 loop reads CASSLSLSNQPQHF. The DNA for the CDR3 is TGTGCCAGCAGCTTATCCCTTAGCAATCAGCCCCAGCATTTT.

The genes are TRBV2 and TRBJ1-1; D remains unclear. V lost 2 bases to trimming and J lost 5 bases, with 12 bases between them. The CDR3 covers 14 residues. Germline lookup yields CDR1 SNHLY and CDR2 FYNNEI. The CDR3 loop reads CASSEYSLSTEAFF. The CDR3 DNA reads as TGTGCCAGCAGTGAATACAGTTTGAGTACTGAAGCTTTCTTT.

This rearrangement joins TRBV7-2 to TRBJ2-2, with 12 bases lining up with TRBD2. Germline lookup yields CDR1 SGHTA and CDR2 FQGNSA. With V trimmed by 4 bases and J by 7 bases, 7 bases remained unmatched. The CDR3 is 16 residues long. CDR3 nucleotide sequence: TGTGCCAGCAGCTCTCGACTAGCGGGAGCGAACGGGGAGCTGTTTTTT. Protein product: CASSSRLAGANGELFF.

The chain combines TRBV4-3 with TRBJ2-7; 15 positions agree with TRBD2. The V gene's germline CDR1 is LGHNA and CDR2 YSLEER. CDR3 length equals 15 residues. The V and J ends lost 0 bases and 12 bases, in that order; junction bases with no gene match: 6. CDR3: CASSQDRTSGRDRYF. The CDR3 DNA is TGCGCCAGCAGCCAAGATCGGACTAGCGGGAGGGATCGGTACTTC.

The CDR3 coding sequence is TGTGCCAGCAGCCAAGTTGCAGGGGGCGTCTACGAGCAGTACTTC. Translated, it gives CASSQVAGGVYEQYF. The V and J genes are TRBV14 and TRBJ2-7; TRBD1 aligns across 8 bases. Germline V CDR1 and CDR2: SGHDN, FVKESK. The V gene end was trimmed by 1 base and the J gene end by 3 bases; junction bases not matched to a gene: 5. The CDR3 contains 15 residues.

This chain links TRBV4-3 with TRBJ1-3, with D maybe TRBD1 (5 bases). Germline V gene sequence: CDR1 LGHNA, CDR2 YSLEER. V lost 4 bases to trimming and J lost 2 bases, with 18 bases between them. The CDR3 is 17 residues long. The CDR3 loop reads CASSLRSTALPGNTIYF. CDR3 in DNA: TGCGCCAGCAGCCTCCGTTCGACAGCTCTACCTGGAAACACCATATATTTT.

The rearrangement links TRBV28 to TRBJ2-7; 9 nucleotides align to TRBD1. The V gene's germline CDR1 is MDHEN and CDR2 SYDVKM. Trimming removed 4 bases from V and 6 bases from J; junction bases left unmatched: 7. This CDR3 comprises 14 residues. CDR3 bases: TGTGCCAGCAGTTCACAGGGGGCGAATGGCGAGCAGTACTTC. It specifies CASSSQGANGEQYF.

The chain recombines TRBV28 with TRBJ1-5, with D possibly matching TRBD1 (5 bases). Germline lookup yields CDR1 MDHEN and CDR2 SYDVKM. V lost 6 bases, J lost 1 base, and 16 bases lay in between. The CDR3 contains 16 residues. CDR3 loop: CASSNGALPSNQPQHF. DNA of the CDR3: TGTGCCAGCAGCAATGGGGCCTTACCCAGCAATCAGCCCCAGCATTTT.

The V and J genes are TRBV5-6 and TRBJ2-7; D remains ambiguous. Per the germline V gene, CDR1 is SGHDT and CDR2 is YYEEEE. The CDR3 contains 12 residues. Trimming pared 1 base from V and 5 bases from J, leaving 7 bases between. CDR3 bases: TGTGCCAGCAGCTTGTCAGTCCACGAGCAGTACTTC. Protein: CASSLSVHEQYF. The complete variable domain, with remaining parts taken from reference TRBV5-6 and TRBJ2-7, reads DAGVTQSPTHLIKTRGQQVTLRCSPKSGHDTVSWYQQALGQGPQFIFQYYEEEERQRGNFPDRFSGHQFPNYSSELNVNALLLGDSALYLCASSLSVHEQYFGPGTRLTVT.

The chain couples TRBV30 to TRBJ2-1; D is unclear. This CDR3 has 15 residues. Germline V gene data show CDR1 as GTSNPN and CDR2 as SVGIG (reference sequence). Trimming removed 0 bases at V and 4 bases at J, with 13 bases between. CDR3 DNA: TGTGCCTGGAGTGTACGGGTTGACTTTTACAATGAGCAGTTCTTC. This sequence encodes CAWSVRVDFYNEQFF.

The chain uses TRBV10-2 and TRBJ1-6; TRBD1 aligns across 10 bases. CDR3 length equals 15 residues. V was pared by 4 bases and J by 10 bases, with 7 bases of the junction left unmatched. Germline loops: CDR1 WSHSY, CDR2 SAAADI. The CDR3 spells CASSVRTGGQSPLHF. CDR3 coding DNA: TGCGCCAGCAGTGTGAGGACAGGGGGACAATCACCCCTCCACTTT.